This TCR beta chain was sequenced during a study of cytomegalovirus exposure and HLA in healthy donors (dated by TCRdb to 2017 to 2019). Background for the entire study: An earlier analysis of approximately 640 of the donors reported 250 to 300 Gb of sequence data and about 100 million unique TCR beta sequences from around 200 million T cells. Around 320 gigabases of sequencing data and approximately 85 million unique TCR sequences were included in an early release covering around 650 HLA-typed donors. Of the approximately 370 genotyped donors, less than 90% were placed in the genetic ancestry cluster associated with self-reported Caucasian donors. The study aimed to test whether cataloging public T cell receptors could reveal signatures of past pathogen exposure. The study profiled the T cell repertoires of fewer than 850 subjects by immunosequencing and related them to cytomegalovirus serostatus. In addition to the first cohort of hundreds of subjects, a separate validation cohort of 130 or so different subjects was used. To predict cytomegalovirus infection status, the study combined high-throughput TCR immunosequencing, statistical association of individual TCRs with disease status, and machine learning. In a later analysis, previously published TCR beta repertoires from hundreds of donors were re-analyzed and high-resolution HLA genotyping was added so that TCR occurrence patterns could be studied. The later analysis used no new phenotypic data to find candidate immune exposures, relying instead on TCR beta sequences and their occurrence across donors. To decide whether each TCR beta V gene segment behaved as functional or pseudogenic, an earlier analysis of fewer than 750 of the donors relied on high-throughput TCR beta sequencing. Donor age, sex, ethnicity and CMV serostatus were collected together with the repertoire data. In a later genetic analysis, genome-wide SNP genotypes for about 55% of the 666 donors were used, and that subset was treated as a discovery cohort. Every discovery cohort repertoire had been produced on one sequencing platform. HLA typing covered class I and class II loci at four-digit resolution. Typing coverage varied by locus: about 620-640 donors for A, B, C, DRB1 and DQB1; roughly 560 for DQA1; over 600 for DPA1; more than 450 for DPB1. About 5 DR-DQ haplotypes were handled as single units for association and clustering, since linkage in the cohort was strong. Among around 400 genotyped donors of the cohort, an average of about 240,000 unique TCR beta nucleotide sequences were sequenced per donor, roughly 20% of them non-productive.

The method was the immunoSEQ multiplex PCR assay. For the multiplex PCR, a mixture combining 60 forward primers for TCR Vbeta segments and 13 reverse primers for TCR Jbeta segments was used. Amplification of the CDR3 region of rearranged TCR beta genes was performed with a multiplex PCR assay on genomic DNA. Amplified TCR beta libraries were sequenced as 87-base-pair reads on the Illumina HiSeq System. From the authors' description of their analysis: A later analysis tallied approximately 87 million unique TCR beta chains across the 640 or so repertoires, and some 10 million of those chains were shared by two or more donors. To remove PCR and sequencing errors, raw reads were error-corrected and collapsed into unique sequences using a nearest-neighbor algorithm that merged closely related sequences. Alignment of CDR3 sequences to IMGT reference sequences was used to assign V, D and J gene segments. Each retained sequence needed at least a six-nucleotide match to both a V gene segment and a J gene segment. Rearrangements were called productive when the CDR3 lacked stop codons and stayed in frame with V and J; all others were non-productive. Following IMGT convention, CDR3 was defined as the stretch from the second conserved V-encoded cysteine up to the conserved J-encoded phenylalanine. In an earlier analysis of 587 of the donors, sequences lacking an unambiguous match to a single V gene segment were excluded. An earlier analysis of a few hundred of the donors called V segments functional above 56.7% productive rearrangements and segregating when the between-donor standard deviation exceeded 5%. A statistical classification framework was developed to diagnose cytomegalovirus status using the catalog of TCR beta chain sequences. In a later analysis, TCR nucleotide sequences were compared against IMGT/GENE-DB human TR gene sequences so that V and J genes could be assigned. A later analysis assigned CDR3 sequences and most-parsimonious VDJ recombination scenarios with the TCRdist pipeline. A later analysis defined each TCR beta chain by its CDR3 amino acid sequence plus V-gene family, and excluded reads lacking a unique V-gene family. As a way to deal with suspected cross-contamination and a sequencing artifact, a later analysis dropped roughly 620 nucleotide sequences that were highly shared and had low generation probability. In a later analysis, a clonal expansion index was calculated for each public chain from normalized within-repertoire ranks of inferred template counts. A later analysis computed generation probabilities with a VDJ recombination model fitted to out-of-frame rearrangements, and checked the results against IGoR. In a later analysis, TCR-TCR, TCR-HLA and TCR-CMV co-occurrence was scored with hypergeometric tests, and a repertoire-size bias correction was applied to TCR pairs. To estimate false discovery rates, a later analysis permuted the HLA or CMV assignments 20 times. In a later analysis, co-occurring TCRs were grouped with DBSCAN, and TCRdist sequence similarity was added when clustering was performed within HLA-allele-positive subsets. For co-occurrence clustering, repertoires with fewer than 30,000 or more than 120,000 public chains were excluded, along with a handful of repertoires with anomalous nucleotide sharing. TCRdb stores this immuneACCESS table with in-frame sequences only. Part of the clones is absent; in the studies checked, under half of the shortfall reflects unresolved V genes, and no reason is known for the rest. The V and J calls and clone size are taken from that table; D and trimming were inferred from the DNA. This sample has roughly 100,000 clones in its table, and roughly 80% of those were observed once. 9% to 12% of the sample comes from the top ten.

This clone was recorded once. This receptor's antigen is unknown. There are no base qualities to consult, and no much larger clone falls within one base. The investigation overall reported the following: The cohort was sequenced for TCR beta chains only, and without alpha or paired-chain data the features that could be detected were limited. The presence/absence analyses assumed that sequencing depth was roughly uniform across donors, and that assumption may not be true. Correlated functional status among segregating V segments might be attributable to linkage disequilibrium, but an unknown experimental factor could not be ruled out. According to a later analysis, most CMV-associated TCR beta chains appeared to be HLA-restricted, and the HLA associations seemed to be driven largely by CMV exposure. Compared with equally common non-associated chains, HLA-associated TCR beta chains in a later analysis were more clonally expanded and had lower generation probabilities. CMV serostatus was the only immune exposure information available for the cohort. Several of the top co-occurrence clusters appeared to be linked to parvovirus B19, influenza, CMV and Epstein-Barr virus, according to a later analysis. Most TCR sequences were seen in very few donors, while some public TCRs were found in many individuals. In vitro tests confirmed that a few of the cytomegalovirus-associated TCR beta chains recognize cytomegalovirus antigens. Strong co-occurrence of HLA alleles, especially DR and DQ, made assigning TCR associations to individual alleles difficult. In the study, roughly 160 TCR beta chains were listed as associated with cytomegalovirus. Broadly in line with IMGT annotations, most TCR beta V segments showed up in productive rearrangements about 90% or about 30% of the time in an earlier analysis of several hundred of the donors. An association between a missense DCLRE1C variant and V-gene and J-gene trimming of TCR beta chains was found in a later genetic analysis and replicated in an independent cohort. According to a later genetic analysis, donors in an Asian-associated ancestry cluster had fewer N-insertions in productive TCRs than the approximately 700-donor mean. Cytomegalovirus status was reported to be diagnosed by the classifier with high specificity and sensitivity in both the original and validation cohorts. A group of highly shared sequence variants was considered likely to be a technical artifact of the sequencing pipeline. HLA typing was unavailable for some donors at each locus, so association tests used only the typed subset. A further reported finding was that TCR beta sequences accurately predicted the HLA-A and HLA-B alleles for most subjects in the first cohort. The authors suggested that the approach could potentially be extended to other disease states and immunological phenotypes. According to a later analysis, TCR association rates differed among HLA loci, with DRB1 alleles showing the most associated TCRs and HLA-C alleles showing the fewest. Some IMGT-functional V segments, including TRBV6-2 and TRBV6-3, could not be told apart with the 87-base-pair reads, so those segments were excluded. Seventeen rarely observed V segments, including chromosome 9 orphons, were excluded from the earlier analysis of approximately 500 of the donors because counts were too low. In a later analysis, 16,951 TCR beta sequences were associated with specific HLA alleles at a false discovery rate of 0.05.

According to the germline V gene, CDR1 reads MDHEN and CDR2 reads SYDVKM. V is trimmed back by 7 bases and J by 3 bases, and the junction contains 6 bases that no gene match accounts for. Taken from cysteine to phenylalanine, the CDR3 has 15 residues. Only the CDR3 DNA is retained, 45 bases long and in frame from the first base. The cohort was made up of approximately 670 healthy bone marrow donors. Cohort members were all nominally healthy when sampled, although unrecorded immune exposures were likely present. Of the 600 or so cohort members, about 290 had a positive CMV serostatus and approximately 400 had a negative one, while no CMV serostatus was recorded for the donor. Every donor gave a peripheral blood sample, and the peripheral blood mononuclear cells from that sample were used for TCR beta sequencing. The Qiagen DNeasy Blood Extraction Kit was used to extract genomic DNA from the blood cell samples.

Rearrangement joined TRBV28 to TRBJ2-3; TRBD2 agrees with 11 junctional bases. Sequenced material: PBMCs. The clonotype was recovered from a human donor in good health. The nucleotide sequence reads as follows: TGTGCCAGCACCCTTCGGACTAGCGGGACAGATACGCAGTATTTT. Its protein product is CASTLRTSGTDTQYF.